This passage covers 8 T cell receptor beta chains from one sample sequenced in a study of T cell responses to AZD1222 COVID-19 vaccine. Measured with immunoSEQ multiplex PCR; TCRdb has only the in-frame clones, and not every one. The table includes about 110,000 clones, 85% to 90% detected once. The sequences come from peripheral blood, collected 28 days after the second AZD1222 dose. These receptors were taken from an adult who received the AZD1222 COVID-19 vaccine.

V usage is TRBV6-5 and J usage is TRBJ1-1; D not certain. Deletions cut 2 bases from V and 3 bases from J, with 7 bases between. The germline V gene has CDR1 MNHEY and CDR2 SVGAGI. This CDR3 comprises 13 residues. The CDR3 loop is CASSYLGYTEAFF. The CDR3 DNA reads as TGTGCCAGCAGTTACCTTGGCTACACTGAAGCTTTCTTT.

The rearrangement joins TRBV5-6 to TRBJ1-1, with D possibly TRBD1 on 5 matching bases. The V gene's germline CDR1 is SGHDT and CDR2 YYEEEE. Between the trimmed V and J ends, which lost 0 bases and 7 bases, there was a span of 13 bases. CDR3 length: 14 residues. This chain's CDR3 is CASSLARGLGEAFF. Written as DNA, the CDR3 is TGTGCCAGCAGCTTGGCCCGGGGCCTTGGTGAAGCTTTCTTT.

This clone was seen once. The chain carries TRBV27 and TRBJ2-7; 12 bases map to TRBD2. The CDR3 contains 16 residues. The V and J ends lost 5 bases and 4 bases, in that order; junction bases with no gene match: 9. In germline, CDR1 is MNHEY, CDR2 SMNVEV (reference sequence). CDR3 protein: CASSPQMTSGSYEQYF. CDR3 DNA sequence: TGTGCCAGCAGTCCACAGATGACTAGCGGGAGTTACGAGCAGTACTTC.

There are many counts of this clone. CDR3 nucleotides: TGTGCCAGCAGGTGGGAGACAGGGGGCAGTTCACCCCTCCACTTT. The encoded protein is CASRWETGGSSPLHF. V and J are TRBV2 and TRBJ1-6; the match to TRBD1 covers 10 bases. The J segment lost 9 bases and the V segment lost 6 bases, leaving 8 bases of the junction unmatched. CDR1 SNHLY and CDR2 FYNNEI come from the germline V gene. The CDR3 extends over 15 amino acids.

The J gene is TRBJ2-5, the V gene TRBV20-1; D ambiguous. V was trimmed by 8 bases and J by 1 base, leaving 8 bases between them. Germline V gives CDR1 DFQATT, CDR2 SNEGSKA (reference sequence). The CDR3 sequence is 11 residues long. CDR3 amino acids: CSITPQETQYF. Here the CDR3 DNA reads TGCAGTATAACACCCCAAGAGACCCAGTACTTC.

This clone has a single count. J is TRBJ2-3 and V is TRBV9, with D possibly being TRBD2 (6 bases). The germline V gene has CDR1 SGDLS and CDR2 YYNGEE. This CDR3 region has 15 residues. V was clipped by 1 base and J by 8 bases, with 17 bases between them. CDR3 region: CASSVSGDARGTQYF. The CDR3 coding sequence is TGTGCCAGCAGCGTATCTGGCGACGCGCGGGGTACGCAGTATTTT.

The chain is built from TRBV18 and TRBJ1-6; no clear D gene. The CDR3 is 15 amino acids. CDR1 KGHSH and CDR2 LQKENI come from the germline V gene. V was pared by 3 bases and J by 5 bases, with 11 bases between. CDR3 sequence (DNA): TGTGCCAGCTCACCCGAACAACTGCATAATTCACCCCTCCACTTT. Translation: CASSPEQLHNSPLHF.

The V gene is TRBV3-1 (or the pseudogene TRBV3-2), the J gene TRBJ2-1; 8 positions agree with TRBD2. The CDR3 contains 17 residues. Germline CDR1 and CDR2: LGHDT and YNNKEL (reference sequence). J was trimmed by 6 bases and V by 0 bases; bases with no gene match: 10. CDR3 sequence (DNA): TGTGCCAGCAGCCAAGATTCATCGGCGGGAGGTGTCAATGAGCAGTTCTTC. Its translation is CASSQDSSAGGVNEQFF.